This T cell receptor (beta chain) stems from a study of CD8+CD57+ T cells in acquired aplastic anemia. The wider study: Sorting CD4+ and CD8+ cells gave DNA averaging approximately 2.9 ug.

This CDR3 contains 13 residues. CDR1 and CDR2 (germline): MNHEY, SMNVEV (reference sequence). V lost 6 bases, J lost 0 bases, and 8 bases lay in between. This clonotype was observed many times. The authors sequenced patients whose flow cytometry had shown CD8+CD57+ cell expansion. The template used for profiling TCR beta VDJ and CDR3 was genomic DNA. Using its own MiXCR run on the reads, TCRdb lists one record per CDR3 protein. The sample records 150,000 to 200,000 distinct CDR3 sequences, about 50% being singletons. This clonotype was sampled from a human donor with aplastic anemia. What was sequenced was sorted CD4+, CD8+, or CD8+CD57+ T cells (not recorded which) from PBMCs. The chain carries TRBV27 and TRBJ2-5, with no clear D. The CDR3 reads CASRSWNQETQYF. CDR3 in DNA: TGTGCCAGCAGGTCCTGGAACCAAGAGACCCAGTACTTC.